The T cell receptor (beta chain) under discussion was sequenced for a study of CD8+ T cells in alopecia areata. Sequencing relied on a cDNA template that was reverse transcribed from extracted RNA. TCRdb's copy holds only in-frame clones and misses some; the assay was immunoSEQ multiplex PCR. The table shows about 190,000 clones, with approximately 60% occurring only once. V lost 3 bases to trimming and J lost 6 bases; unmatched junction nucleotides: 7. The CDR3 is 15 residues long. CDR1 is MNHEY, CDR2 SMNVEV, per germline (reference sequence). The treatment is: oral pan-JAK inhibitor, 5-10 mg twice daily.

The sequence was obtained from a human donor with alopecia areata. The rearrangement uses TRBV27 and TRBJ1-5; 8 bases are shared with TRBD1. Sequencing used CD4+ T cells sorted from blood, obtained at week 4, from a patient treated with tofacitinib. The DNA of the CDR3 is TGTGCCAGCAGTTTCGGACAGGGAGGGAGTCAGCCCCAGCATTTT. This codes for CASSFGQGGSQPQHF.